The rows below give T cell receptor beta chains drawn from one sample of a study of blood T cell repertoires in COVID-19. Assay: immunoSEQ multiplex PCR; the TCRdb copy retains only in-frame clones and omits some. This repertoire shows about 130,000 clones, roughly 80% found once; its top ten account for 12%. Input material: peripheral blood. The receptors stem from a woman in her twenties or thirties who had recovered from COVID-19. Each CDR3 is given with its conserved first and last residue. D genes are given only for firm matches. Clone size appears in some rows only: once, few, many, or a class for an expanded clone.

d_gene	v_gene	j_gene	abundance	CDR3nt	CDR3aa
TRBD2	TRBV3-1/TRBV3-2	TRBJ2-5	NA	TGTGCCAGCAGCCAAGATTACACTAGCGGGGGGGGGCCGTGGGAGACCCAGTACTTC	CASSQDYTSGGGPWETQYF
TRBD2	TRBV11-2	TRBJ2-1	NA	TGTGCCAGCAGCTGGCAAAGGAGCGGGGGGAACAATGAGCAGTTCTTC	CASSWQRSGGNNEQFF
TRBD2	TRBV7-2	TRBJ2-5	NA	TGTGCCAGCATCACCGGAGGCAGCGGGGCTCAAGAGACCCAGTACTTC	CASITGGSGAQETQYF
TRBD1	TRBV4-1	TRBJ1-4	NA	TGCGCCAGCAGCCAAGGGACAGGTCCTCATGAAAAACTGTTTTTT	CASSQGTGPHEKLFF
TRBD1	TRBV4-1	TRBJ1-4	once	TGCGCCAGCAGCCCGGTGGGACAGGGTGTCGAAAAACTGTTTTTT	CASSPVGQGVEKLFF
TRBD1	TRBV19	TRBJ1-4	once	TGTGCCAGTTGCCGGAGGGGACCAGGGGGTAATGAAAAACTGTTTTTT	CASCRRGPGGNEKLFF
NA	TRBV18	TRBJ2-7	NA	TGTGCCAGCTCACCAGCGGGCTACGAGCAGTACTTC	CASSPAGYEQYF
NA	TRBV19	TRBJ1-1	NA	TGTGCCAGTCAGATGAACACTGAAGCTTTCTTT	CASQMNTEAFF
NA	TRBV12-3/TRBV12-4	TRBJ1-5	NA	TGTGCCAGCAGTCTGACTGCGAATCAGCCCCAGCATTTT	CASSLTANQPQHF
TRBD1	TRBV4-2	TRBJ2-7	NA	TGTGCCAGCAGCCAAGCGACAGGGGTTTCGTCACCCTACGAGCAGTACTTC	CASSQATGVSSPYEQYF
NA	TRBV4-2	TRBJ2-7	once	TGTGCCAGCAGCCAAGAGGGGTACAGACCCGTGGACTCCGAGCAGTACTTC	CASSQEGYRPVDSEQYF
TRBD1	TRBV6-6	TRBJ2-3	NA	TGTGCCAGCAGTTACGGGACAGGGAGCGCAGATACGCAGTATTTT	CASSYGTGSADTQYF
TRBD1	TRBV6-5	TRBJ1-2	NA	TGTGCCAGCAGACAGGGGGTGCTCTCTAACTATGGCTACACCTTC	CASRQGVLSNYGYTF
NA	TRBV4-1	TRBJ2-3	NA	TGCGCCAGCAGCCAAGGCCCAGGGCAGTCTAGCACAGATACGCAGTATTTT	CASSQGPGQSSTDTQYF
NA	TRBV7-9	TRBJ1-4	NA	TGTGCCAGCACCCAAGGCCAAGGATTTTGGAGTGAAAAACTGTTTTTT	CASTQGQGFWSEKLFF
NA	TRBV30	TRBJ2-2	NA	TGTGCCTGGAGTGGAGGGCAGAGGAACACCGGGGAGCTGTTTTTT	CAWSGGQRNTGELFF
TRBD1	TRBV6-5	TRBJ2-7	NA	TGTGCCAGCAGGAGGGGACAGGGGGGCTACGAGCAGTACTTC	CASRRGQGGYEQYF
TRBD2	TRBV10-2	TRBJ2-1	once	TGCGCCAGCAGTGTACTAGCGGACAATGAGCAGTTCTTC	CASSVLADNEQFF
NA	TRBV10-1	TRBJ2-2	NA	TGCGCCAGCAGTGAAACAGGGAACCCGCACACCGGGGAGCTGTTTTTT	CASSETGNPHTGELFF
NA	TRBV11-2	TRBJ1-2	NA	TGTGCCAGCAGCTTAGGCCCCAGGAATGGCTACACCTTC	CASSLGPRNGYTF
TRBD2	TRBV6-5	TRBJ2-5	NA	TGTGCCAGCAGTAAAAACGGGGGGGCACAAGAGACCCAGTACTTC	CASSKNGGAQETQYF
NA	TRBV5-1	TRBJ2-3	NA	TGCGCCAGCAGCCAGCGACAGGGCACAGATACGCAGTATTTT	CASSQRQGTDTQYF
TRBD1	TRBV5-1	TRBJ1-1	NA	TGCGCCAGCAGCTTGGGGACAGGGAAAACTGAAGCTTTCTTT	CASSLGTGKTEAFF
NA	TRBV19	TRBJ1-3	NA	TGTGCCAGTAGTATAGTAGGGGCTGGAAACACCATATATTTT	CASSIVGAGNTIYF
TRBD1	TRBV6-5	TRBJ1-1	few	TGTGCCAGCTGTCGGGACAGGGCGAGCACTGAAGCTTTCTTT	CASCRDRASTEAFF
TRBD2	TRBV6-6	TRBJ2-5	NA	TGTGCCAGCAGTCGATACATTCGACTAGCGGAAGAGACCCAGTACTTC	CASSRYIRLAEETQYF
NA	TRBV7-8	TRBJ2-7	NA	TGTGCCAGCAGCTTAGTTAGCGCTTTTTCGGGCCCGTCGGGCGAGCAGTACTTC	CASSLVSAFSGPSGEQYF
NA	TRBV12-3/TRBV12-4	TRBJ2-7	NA	TGTGCCAGCAGTTTATCCGGGTCCTACGAGCAGTACTTC	CASSLSGSYEQYF
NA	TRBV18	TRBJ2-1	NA	TGTGCCAGCTCACCACCCAGGGCGGGATCCTACAATGAGCAGTTCTTC	CASSPPRAGSYNEQFF
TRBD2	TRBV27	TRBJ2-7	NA	TGTGCCAGCAGTCCGCTCCTCGGGACTAGCGGGAGGGCCTTCCCCTACGAGCAGTACTTC	CASSPLLGTSGRAFPYEQYF
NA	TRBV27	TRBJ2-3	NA	TGTGCCAGCAGTTTATCTCGACTTCCCACAGATACGCAGTATTTT	CASSLSRLPTDTQYF
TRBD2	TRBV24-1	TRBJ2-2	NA	TGTGCCACCAGTGACCCATTGAGGGGAGGGACCGGGGAGCTGTTTTTT	CATSDPLRGGTGELFF
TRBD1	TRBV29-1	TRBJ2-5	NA	TGCAGCGTTGAATTAGTCAGGGGGACGGAGACCCAGTACTTC	CSVELVRGTETQYF
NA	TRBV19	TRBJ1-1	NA	TGTGCCAGTAGTGTATCAGGGAATACTGAAGCTTTCTTT	CASSVSGNTEAFF
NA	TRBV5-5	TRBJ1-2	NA	TGTGCCAGCAGCTTTGGAACAGCCACGGATGGCTACACCTTC	CASSFGTATDGYTF
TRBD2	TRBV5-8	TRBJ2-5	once	TGTACCAGCAGCTTAGCTCGGGGGGGACTAGAGACCCAGTACTTC	CTSSLARGGLETQYF
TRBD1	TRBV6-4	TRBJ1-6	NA	TGTGCCAGTAGGACAGGGCCCAACAACCACCTCGAAAGGGATTCACCCCTCCACTTT	CASRTGPNNHLERDSPLHF
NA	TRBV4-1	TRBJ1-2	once	TGCGCCAGCAGCCAAGGGACAGACAACTATGGCTACACCTTC	CASSQGTDNYGYTF
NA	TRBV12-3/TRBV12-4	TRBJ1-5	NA	TGTGCCAGCAGCTCAGGGCACCAGCCCCAGCATTTT	CASSSGHQPQHF
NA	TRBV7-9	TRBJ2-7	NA	TGTGCCAGCAGCTTATCATCCTACGAGCAGTACTTC	CASSLSSYEQYF
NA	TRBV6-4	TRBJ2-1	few	TGTGCCAGCAGTGACGAGCAGGGGAGCCACAATGAGCAGTTCTTC	CASSDEQGSHNEQFF
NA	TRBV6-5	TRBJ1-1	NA	TGTGCCAGCAGTTTCAACAGGGAATTAAACACTGAAGCTTTCTTT	CASSFNRELNTEAFF
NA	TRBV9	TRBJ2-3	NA	TGTGCCAGCAGCGTAGAGACAGGAGGCACAGATACGCAGTATTTT	CASSVETGGTDTQYF
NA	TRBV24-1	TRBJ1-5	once	TGTGCCACCAGTGATTCAAGGGAGGGCAATCAGCCCCAGCATTTT	CATSDSREGNQPQHF
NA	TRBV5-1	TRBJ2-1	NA	TGCGCCAGCAGCTTGGGGGCAGGGTTTGGGTCCTACAATGAGCAGTTCTTC	CASSLGAGFGSYNEQFF
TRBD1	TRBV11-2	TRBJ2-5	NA	TGTGCCAGCAGCCAATTTATCCTTATCGAACAGGGGTCTGGAGAGACCCAGTACTTC	CASSQFILIEQGSGETQYF
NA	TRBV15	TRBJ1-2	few	TGTGCCACCAGCAGCGGCGGGGGGAAAAACTATGGCTACACCTTC	CATSSGGGKNYGYTF
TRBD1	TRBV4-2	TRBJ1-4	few	TGTGCCAGCAGCCCCGCCGGGACAGGGGGCGAAAAACTGTTTTTT	CASSPAGTGGEKLFF
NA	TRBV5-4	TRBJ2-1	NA	TGTGCCAGCAGCTTTCAGGACTCCTACAATGAGCAGTTCTTC	CASSFQDSYNEQFF
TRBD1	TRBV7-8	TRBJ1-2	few	TGTGCCAGCAGCAGCCCAAGGGGACAGGGGCCTGTGAGTGGGGGCTACACCTTC	CASSSPRGQGPVSGGYTF
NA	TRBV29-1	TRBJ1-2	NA	TGCAGCGTGCCCGTGGGAGGCGGCTACACCTTC	CSVPVGGGYTF
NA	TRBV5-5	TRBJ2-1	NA	TGTGCCAGCAGCTTGGAGAGCCCTGTTGAGCAGTTCTTC	CASSLESPVEQFF
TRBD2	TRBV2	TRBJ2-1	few	TGTGCCAGCAGGGAGGCTAGCGGGGGATACAATGAGCAGTTCTTC	CASREASGGYNEQFF
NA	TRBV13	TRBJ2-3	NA	TGTGCCAGCAGCTTGAGGAGGCTCCAAGATACGCAGTATTTT	CASSLRRLQDTQYF
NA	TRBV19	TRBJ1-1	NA	TGTGCCAGTAGTATAGCCCTGACAAGTAACACTGAAGCTTTCTTT	CASSIALTSNTEAFF
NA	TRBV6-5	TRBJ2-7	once	TGTGCCAGCAGCCGTCCAACGAGCTCCTACGAGCAGTACTTC	CASSRPTSSYEQYF
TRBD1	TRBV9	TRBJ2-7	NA	TGTGCCAGCAGCGGAGGGGGACAGGGGGCCTACGAGCAGTACTTC	CASSGGGQGAYEQYF
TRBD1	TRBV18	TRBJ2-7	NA	TGTGCCAGCTCCCCACGACAGGGTTCCTTCGACGAGCAGTACTTC	CASSPRQGSFDEQYF
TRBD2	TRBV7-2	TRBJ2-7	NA	TGTGCCAGCAGCCCAAGCGGGGCCCCCTCCTACGAGCAGTACTTC	CASSPSGAPSYEQYF